This TCR beta chain emerged from a study of chemoradiotherapy in HPV16-positive cancers. V was shortened by 0 bases and J by 5 bases, with 13 bases between the two germline ends. Germline V CDR1 and CDR2: LNHDA, SQIVND (reference sequence). The CDR3 contains 15 residues. Some clones are missing from TCRdb's copy, which holds only in-frame ones; the method was immunoSEQ multiplex PCR. The data hold about 5,400 clones, with around 78% observed a single time. Sampling was performed from a patient who underwent chemoradiotherapy. The clonotype comes from a human donor with HPV-associated anogenital cancer. The chain recombines TRBV19 with TRBJ1-2, with TRBD1 as a possible D gene (6 bases). CDR3 DNA sequence: TGTGCCAGTAGTATAGACGGCCGGACAGATTATGGCTACACCTTC. It translates to CASSIDGRTDYGYTF.